This T cell receptor beta chain was obtained from a study of shared clonotypes between healthy human individuals. From germline, CDR1 is LNHDA and CDR2 SQIVND (reference sequence). Trimming removed 4 bases from V and 0 bases from J, with 9 bases in between. This CDR3 region has 14 residues. General observations from the study: Sampling involved blood alone; tissue repertoires likely differ.

To note about this clone: Antigen: not known.

Deep-level settings were used for running the assay. TCRdb's table, derived via immunoSEQ multiplex PCR, lists solely in-frame clones and lacks some. Of some 1.5 million clones listed, 95% to 99% are singletons. The sequenced sample was naive CD4+ T cells sorted from blood. Subset defined: CD45RA+ positively selected. The chain uses TRBV19 and TRBJ1-2, with D perhaps matching TRBD1 (5 bases). This TCR came from a man in his thirties or forties in good health. The CDR3 region is CASSTGPPNYGYTF. The CDR3 coding sequence is TGTGCCAGTAGTACGGGGCCTCCTAACTATGGCTACACCTTC.